This TCR beta chain came from a study of blood T cell repertoires in COVID-19. For the study at large: Both acute and convalescent COVID-19 samples were obtained from the United States, Italy and Spain. PBMCs, B-cell-depleted T cells, or T cells were the source of the cDNA or gDNA that made up the material.

The CDR3 is 10 amino acids. With 6 bases removed from V and 13 bases from J, the gap between germline ends came to 13 bases. Germline loops: CDR1 DFQATT, CDR2 SNEGSKA (reference sequence). Sequencing used immunoSEQ multiplex PCR; TCRdb keeps in-frame clones, though not all of them. The table lists more than 130,000 clones, roughly 86% of them singletons, with about 10% in the top ten. This receptor was taken from a man between 45 and 60 years old with active or convalescent COVID-19. The chain combines TRBV20-1 with TRBJ1-5, with a tentative D call TRBD1 (5 bases). The sequencing input was peripheral blood. The CDR3 DNA reads as TGCAGTGCAGCCACACAGGCACAGCATTTT. This sequence encodes CSAATQAQHF.